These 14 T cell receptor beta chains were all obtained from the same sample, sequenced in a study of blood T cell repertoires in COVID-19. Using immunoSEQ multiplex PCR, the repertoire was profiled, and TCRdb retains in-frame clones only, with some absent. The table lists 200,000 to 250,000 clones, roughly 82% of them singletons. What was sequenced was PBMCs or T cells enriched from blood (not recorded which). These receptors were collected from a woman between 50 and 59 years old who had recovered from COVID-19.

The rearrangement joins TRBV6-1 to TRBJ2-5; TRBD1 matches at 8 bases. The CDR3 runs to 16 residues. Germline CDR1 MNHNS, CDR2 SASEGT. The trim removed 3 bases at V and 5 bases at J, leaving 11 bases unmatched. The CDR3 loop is CASSERQGFSRETQYF. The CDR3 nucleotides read TGTGCCAGCAGTGAGCGACAGGGGTTCTCCCGGGAGACCCAGTACTTC.

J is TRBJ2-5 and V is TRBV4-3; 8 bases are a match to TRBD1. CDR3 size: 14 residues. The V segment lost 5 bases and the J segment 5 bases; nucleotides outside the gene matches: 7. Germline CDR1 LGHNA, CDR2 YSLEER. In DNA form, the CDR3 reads TGCGCCAGCAGCGTAACAGGGGGAGGTGAGACCCAGTACTTC. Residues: CASSVTGGGETQYF.

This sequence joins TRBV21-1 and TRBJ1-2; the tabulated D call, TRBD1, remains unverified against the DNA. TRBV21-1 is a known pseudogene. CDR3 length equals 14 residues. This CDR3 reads CASSRGPINYGYTF. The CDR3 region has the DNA TGTGCCAGCAGCAGGGGGCCGATCAACTATGGCTACACCTTC.

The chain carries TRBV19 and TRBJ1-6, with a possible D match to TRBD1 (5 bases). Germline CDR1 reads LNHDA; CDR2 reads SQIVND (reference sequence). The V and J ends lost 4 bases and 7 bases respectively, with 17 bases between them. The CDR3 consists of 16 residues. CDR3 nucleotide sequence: TGTGCCAGTAGTACCCAGAAGGACGGGGGGAATTCACCCCTCCACTTT. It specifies CASSTQKDGGNSPLHF. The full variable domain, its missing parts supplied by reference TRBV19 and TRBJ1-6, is DGGITQSPKYLFRKEGQNVTLSCEQNLNHDAMYWYRQDPGQGLRLIYYSQIVNDFQKGDIAEGYSVSREKKESFPLTVTSAQKNPTAFYLCASSTQKDGGNSPLHFGNGTRLTVT.

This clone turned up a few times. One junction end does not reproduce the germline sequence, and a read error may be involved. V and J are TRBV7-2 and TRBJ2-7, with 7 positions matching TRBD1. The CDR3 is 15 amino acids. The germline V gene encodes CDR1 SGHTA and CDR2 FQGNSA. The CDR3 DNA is TGTGCCAGCAGCCTAGCCCCGGGACAGCCTTACGAGCAGTACTTC. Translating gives CASSLAPGQPYEQYF.

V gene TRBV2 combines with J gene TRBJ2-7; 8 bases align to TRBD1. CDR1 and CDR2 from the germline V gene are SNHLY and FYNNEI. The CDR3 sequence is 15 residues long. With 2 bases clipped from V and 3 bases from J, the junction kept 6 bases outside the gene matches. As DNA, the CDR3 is TGTGCCAGCAGTGAACGAGGGACAGGCATCTACGAGCAGTACTTC. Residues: CASSERGTGIYEQYF.

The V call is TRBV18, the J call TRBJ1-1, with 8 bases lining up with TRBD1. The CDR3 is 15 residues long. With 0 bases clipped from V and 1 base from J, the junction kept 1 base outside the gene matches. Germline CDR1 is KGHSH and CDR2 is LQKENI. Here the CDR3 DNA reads TGTGCCAGCTCACCACCCGGGACAGGGAACACTGAAGCTTTCTTT. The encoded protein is CASSPPGTGNTEAFF.

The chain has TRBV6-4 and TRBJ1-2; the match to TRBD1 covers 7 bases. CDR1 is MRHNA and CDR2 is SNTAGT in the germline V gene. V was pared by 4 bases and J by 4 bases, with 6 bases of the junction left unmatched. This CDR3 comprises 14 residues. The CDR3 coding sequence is TGTGCCAGCAGTGTCACAGGGGTTGGCTATGGCTACACCTTC. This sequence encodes CASSVTGVGYGYTF.

CDR3 nucleotide sequence: TGTGCCAGCAGTGAGCCGGGACAGTATAATTCACCCCTCCACTTT. Translating gives CASSEPGQYNSPLHF. The chain recombines TRBV25-1 with TRBJ1-6; 7 bases align to TRBD1. This CDR3 contains 15 residues. After removal of 3 bases from V and 4 bases from J, the junction contained 3 bases not matched to a gene. Germline V gives CDR1 MGHDK, CDR2 SYGVNS.

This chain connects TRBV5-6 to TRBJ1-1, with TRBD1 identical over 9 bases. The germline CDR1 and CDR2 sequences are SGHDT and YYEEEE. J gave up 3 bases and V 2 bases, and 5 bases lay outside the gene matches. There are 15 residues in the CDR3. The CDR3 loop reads CASSFWDRVDTEAFF. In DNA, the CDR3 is TGTGCCAGCAGCTTCTGGGACAGGGTGGACACTGAAGCTTTCTTT.

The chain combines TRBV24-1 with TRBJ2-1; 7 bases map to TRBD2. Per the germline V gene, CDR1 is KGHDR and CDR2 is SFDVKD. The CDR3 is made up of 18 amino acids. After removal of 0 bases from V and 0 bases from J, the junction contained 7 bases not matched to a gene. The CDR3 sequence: CATSDLPYTGGSYNEQFF. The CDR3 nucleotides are TGTGCCACCAGTGATTTGCCCTACACGGGAGGCTCCTACAATGAGCAGTTCTTC.

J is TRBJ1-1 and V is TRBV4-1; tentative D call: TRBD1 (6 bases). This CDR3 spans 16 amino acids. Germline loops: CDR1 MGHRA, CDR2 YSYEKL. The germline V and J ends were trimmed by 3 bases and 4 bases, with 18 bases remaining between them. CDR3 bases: TGCGCCAGCAGCCAGCAAGGAAGGGGGTCGGGCACTGAAGCTTTCTTT. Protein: CASSQQGRGSGTEAFF.

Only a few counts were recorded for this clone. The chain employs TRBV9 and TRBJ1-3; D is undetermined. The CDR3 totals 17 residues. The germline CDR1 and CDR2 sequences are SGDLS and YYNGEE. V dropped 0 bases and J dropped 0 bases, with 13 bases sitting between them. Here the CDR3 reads CASSVGAQSSSGNTIYF. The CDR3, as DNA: TGTGCCAGCAGCGTAGGGGCACAGTCCAGCTCTGGAAACACCATATATTTT.

The CDR3 DNA follows: TGTGCCAGCAGCCGGACAGCTTATAATTCACCCCTCCACTTT. Residues: CASSRTAYNSPLHF. The V gene is TRBV28, the J gene TRBJ1-6; perhaps TRBD1 as D (6 bases). With 6 bases removed from V and 4 bases from J, the gap between germline ends came to 10 bases. The CDR3 has 14 residues. Germline V lookup: CDR1 MDHEN, CDR2 SYDVKM.